Listed below are T cell receptor beta chains from one sample, sequenced in a study of technical replicates of blood from several donors. This table comes from immunoSEQ multiplex PCR, and its TCRdb copy is limited to in-frame clones, with some not included. The sample has roughly 56,000 clones, 90% to 95% seen once. The specimen was PBMCs. The receptor source for this set is a human donor in good health. Some clones in this sample may be carry-over from other donors' samples. Each CDR3 is given with its conserved first and last residue. A D gene is named only where the DNA matches it firmly.

TRBV15	.	TRBJ2-1	TGTGCCACCAGCAGAGTGCTGGGAGCCCCCTACAATGAGCAGTTCTTC	CATSRVLGAPYNEQFF
TRBV27	.	TRBJ2-3	TGTGCCAGCAGCCCAACAGTGGCAGATACGCAGTATTTT	CASSPTVADTQYF
TRBV2	TRBD2	TRBJ2-2	TGTGCCAGCAGGAGGCGGGAGGGCCAGGACACCGGGGAGCTGTTTTTT	CASRRREGQDTGELFF
TRBV7-2	TRBD1	TRBJ1-3	TGTGCCAGCAGCCCGTCCCGGGACAGGGCTGGAAACACCATATATTTT	CASSPSRDRAGNTIYF
TRBV7-6	TRBD2	TRBJ2-5	TGTGCCAGCAGCTTAGGACTAGCGGGTCGCCAAGAGACCCAGTACTTC	CASSLGLAGRQETQYF
TRBV7-8	TRBD2	TRBJ2-3	TGTGCCAGCAGCTGGCTAGCGGGGCGCACAGATACGCAGTATTTT	CASSWLAGRTDTQYF
TRBV7-2	TRBD2	TRBJ2-3	TGTGCCAGCAGCTTGGGGACTAGGGGAGATACGCAGTATTTT	CASSLGTRGDTQYF
TRBV18	.	TRBJ1-2	TGTGCCAGCTCACCGGCGGGGAAGTATGGCTACACCTTC	CASSPAGKYGYTF
TRBV18	.	TRBJ1-3	TGTGCCAGCTCACCACCGGTGGGGCCTGGAAACACCATATATTTT	CASSPPVGPGNTIYF
TRBV10-3	.	TRBJ2-2	TGTGCCATCAGCCCAAACACCGGGGAGCTGTTTTTT	CAISPNTGELFF